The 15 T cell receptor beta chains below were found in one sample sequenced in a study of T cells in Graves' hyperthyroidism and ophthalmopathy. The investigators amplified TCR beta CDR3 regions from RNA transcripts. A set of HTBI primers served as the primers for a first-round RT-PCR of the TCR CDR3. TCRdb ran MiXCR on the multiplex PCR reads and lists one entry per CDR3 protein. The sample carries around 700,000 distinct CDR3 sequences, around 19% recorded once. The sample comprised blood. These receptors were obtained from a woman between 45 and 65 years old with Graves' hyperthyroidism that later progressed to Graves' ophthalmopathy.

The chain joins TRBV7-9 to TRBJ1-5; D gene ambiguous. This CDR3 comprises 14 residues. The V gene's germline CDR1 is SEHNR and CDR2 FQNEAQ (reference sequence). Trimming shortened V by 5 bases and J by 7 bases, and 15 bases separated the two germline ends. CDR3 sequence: CASSGEWARQPQHF. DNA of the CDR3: TGTGCCAGCAGCGGGGAGTGGGCGAGACAGCCCCAGCATTTT. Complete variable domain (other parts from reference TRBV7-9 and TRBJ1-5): DTGVSQNPRHKITKRGQNVTFRCDPISEHNRLYWYRQTLGQGPEFLTYFQNEAQLEKSRLLSDRFSAERPKGSFSTLEIQRTEQGDSAMYLCASSGEWARQPQHFGDGTRLSIL.

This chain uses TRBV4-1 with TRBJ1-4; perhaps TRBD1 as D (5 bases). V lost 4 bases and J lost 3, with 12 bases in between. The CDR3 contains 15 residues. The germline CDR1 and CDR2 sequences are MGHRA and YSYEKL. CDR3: CASSRYLGANEKLFF. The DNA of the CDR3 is TGCGCCAGCAGCCGATACTTAGGGGCTAATGAAAAACTGTTTTTT.

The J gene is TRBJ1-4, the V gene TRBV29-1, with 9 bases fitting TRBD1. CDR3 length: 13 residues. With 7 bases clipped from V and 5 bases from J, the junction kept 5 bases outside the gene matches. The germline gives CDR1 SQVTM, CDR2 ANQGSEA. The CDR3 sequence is CSASTGGNEKLFF. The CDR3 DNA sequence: TGCAGCGCTTCGACAGGGGGAAATGAAAAACTGTTTTTT. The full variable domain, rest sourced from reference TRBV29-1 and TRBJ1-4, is SAVISQKPSRDICQRGTSLTIQCQVDSQVTMMFWYRQQPGQSLTLIATANQGSEATYESGFVIDKFPISRPNLTFSTLTVSNMSPEDSSIYLCSASTGGNEKLFFGSGTQLSVL.

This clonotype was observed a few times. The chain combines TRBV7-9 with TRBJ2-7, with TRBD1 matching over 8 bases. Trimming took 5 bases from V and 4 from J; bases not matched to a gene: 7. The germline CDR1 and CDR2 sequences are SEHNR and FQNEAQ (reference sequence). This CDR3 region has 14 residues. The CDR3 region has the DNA TGTGCCAGCAGCGGACGGGACAGGATTTACGAGCAGTACTTC. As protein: CASSGRDRIYEQYF.

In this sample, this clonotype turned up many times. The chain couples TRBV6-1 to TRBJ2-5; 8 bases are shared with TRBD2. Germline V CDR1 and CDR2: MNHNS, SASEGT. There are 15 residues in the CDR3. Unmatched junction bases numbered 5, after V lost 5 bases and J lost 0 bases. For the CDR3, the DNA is TGTGCCAGCAGTTATGGGACTAGGGACCAAGAGACCCAGTACTTC. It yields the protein CASSYGTRDQETQYF.

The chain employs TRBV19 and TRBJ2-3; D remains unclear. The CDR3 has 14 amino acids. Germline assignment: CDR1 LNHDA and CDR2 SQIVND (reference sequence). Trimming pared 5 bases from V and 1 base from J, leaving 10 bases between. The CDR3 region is CASSQFSRTDTQYF. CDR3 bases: TGTGCCAGTAGTCAGTTTTCACGCACAGATACGCAGTATTTT.

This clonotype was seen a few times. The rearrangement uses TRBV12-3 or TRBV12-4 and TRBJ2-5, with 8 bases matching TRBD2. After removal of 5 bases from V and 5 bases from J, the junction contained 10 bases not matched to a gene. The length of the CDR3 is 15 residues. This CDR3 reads CASSPRGGASETQYF. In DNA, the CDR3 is TGTGCCAGCAGTCCCCGGGGGGGGGCATCCGAGACCCAGTACTTC.

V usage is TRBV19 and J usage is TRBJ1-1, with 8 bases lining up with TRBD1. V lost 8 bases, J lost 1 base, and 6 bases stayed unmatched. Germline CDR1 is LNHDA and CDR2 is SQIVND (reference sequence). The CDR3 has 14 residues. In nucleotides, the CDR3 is TGTGCCAGTCCCGGGACAGGTCCGAACACTGAAGCTTTCTTT. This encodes CASPGTGPNTEAFF.

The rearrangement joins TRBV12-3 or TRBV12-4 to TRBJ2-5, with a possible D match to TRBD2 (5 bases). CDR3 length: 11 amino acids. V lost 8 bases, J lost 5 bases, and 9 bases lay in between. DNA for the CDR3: TGTGCCAGCCAGACGGGGGAGACCCAGTACTTC. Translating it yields CASQTGETQYF.

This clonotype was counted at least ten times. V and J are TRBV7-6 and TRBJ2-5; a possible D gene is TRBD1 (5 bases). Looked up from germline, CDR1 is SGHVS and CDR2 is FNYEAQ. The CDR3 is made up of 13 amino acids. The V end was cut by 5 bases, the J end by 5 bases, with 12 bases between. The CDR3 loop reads CASSRENRETQYF. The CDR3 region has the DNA TGTGCCAGCAGCAGAGAAAACAGGGAGACCCAGTACTTC.

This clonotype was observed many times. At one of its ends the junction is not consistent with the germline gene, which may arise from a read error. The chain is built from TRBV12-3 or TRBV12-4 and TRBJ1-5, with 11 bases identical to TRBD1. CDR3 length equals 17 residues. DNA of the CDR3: TGTGCCAGCAGTTTACGGACAGGGGGCGTTAGCAATCAGCCCCGGCATTTT. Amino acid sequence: CASSLRTGGVSNQPRHF.

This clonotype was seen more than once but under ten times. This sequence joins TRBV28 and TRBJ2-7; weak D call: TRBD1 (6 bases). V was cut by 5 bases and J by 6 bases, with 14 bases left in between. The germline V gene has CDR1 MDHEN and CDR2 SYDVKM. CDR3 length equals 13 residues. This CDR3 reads CASSGPGQVEQYF. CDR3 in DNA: TGTGCCAGCAGTGGGCCGGGACAAGTCGAGCAGTACTTC.

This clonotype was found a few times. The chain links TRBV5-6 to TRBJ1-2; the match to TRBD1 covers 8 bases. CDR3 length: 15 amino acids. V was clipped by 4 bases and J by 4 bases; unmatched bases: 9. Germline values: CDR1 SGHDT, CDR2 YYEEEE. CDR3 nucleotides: TGTGCCAGCAGCAAGACAGGGGCCATAACCTATGGCTACACCTTC. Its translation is CASSKTGAITYGYTF. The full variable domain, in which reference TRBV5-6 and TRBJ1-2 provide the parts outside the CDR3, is DAGVTQSPTHLIKTRGQQVTLRCSPKSGHDTVSWYQQALGQGPQFIFQYYEEEERQRGNFPDRFSGHQFPNYSSELNVNALLLGDSALYLCASSKTGAITYGYTFGSGTRLTVV.

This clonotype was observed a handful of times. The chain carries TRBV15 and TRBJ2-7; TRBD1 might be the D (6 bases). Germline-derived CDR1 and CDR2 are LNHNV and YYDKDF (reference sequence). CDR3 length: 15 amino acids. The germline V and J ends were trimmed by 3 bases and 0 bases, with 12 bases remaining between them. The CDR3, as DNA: TGTGCCACCAGCAGGGGAGCACAGGGCTCCTACGAGCAGTACTTC. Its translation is CATSRGAQGSYEQYF.

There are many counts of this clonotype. CDR3 nucleotides: TGTGCCATCAGTGAGTCTGAAGGGTTGAACACTGAAGCTTTCTTT. Protein: CAISESEGLNTEAFF. J is TRBJ1-1 and V is TRBV10-3, with D unclear. Between the trimmed V and J ends, which lost 0 bases and 0 bases, there was a span of 8 bases. Germline V gene sequence: CDR1 ENHRY, CDR2 SYGVKD. The CDR3 has 15 residues.